The 27 T cell receptor beta chains reported below all come from one sample, sequenced in a study of blood T cell repertoires in COVID-19. Measured with immunoSEQ multiplex PCR; TCRdb has only the in-frame clones, and not every one. The table has 25,000 to 35,000 clones, around 74% seen once; the top ten hold roughly 8%. Sequenced material: peripheral blood. The receptors come from a woman between 65 and 79 years old with active or convalescent COVID-19.

This clone was counted a few times. The rearrangement uses TRBV4-1 and TRBJ2-7; 10 bases match TRBD1. From germline, CDR1 is MGHRA and CDR2 YSYEKL. Trimming removed 5 bases from V and 6 bases from J; junction bases left unmatched: 13. This CDR3 has 16 residues. CDR3 DNA sequence: TGCGCCAGCAGCACGAGGTCAGCCGGGACAGGGGTCGAGCAGTACTTC. It encodes CASSTRSAGTGVEQYF.

There are a few counts of this clone. CDR3 in DNA: TGCAGTGCTAGTGATACAGGGGGTTGGGACAATGAGCAGTTCTTC. Translation gives CSASDTGGWDNEQFF. This rearrangement joins TRBV20-1 to TRBJ2-1; TRBD1 aligns across 8 bases. The V gene end was trimmed by 3 bases and the J gene end by 5 bases; junction bases not matched to a gene: 9. This CDR3 has 15 residues. The germline V gene encodes CDR1 DFQATT and CDR2 SNEGSKA (reference sequence).

This rearrangement joins TRBV11-2 to TRBJ2-5, with 11 positions matching TRBD2. Losses at the gene ends were 7 bases for V and 1 base for J; bases not matched to a gene: 8. Germline V gene lookup returns CDR1 SGHAT and CDR2 FQNNGV. CDR3 length equals 16 residues. The CDR3 DNA follows: TGTGCCAGCACCAAGGGGCTAGCGGGGGGCCAAGAGACCCAGTACTTC. It yields the protein CASTKGLAGGQETQYF.

The V call is TRBV18, the J call TRBJ2-7; tentative D call: TRBD1 (5 bases). The CDR3 extends over 16 amino acids. V gave up 0 bases and J gave up 2 bases, with 14 bases separating them. The germline gives CDR1 KGHSH, CDR2 LQKENI. In DNA, the CDR3 is TGTGCCAGCTCACCACCACTTTCAGGGTCCCCCTACGAGCAGTACTTC. Amino acids: CASSPPLSGSPYEQYF.

This clone has just one count. The chain couples TRBV28 to TRBJ1-4; unclear D gene. Trimming shortened V by 3 bases and J by 3 bases, and 11 bases separated the two germline ends. The length of the CDR3 is 15 residues. CDR1 is MDHEN and CDR2 is SYDVKM in the germline V gene. This chain's CDR3 is CASSFREAANEKLFF. The CDR3 nucleotides read TGTGCCAGCAGTTTTCGAGAGGCAGCTAATGAAAAACTGTTTTTT.

The chain links TRBV5-1 to TRBJ2-7; perhaps TRBD1 as D (5 bases). The V gene lost 3 bases and the J gene lost 2 bases, with 12 bases spanning the gap. The CDR3 loop spans 14 amino acids. CDR1 is SGHRS and CDR2 is YFSETQ in the germline V gene. CDR3 sequence: CASSSQGFPYEQYF. CDR3 DNA: TGCGCCAGCAGCTCCCAGGGTTTCCCCTACGAGCAGTACTTC.

This clone occurred once. The CDR3 DNA reads TGTGCCAGCAGTTTATACCGAGTGAAGACCGGGGAGCTGTTTTTT. It yields the protein CASSLYRVKTGELFF. This chain connects TRBV27 to TRBJ2-2; D not certain. The V end lost 1 base, the J end lost 5 bases, and 11 bases lay between the germline ends. In germline, CDR1 is MNHEY, CDR2 SMNVEV (reference sequence). This CDR3 has 15 residues.

The chain combines TRBV5-4 with TRBJ1-6; 10 bases map to TRBD1. This CDR3 is built from 15 residues. V trimming: 3 bases; J trimming: 7 bases; junction bases outside the gene matches: 4. Germline assignment: CDR1 SGHNT and CDR2 YYREEE (reference sequence). CDR3 in DNA: TGTGCCAGCAGCTCGGGGGACAGGGGAAATTCACCCCTCCACTTT. The encoded protein is CASSSGDRGNSPLHF.

The chain recombines TRBV6-2 or TRBV6-3 with TRBJ2-7, with TRBD2 matching over 10 bases. J lost 2 bases, V lost 6 bases, and 19 bases had no gene match. CDR1 and CDR2 (germline): MNHEY, SVGEGT. The length of the CDR3 is 19 residues. The CDR3 region has the DNA TGTGCCAGCAGCCCCAGGGGGCGGGCTAGCGGGAGCTTCACCTACGAGCAGTACTTC. Residues: CASSPRGRASGSFTYEQYF.

This clone turned up a few times. The V and J genes are TRBV2 and TRBJ1-6; possible D gene TRBD1, 6 bases. The CDR3 loop spans 13 amino acids. Trimming stripped 8 bases from V and 7 bases from J, with 12 bases between. The V gene's germline CDR1 is SNHLY and CDR2 FYNNEI. In nucleotides, the CDR3 is TGTGCCAGCCAGGGGTTGGCCAATTCACCCCTCCACTTT. Residues: CASQGLANSPLHF. Full variable domain (missing parts from reference TRBV2 and TRBJ1-6): EPEVTQTPSHQVTQMGQEVILRCVPISNHLYFYWYRQILGQKVEFLVSFYNNEISEKSEIFDDQFSVERPDGSNFTLKIRSTKLEDSAMYFCASQGLANSPLHFGNGTRLTVT.

This clone was recorded once. The chain has TRBV5-6 and TRBJ1-1; D is unresolved. The V gene lost 0 bases and the J gene lost 8 bases, with 17 bases spanning the gap. Per the germline V gene, CDR1 is SGHDT and CDR2 is YYEEEE. CDR3 length: 15 residues. The CDR3 region is CASSLVWGDIPEAFF. The CDR3 DNA sequence: TGTGCCAGCAGCTTGGTATGGGGAGATATCCCCGAAGCTTTCTTT.

This clone appeared a single time. The CDR3 DNA sequence: TGTGCCAGCAAGCGGGTTCCGAGCTCTGGGGCCAACGTCCTGACTTTC. This sequence encodes CASKRVPSSGANVLTF. The gene calls are TRBV6-4 and TRBJ2-6; a possible D gene is TRBD2 (6 bases). V lost 7 bases and J 0 bases, leaving 13 bases between the germline ends. The CDR3 sequence is 16 residues long. Germline V gene lookup returns CDR1 MRHNA and CDR2 SNTAGT.

The chain has TRBV7-2 and TRBJ1-2, with D maybe TRBD1 (6 bases). V dropped 1 base and J dropped 2 bases, with 17 bases sitting between them. The V gene's germline CDR1 is SGHTA and CDR2 FQGNSA. CDR3 length: 17 residues. The CDR3 sequence: CASSLVSWRQGNYGYTF. CDR3 in DNA: TGTGCCAGCAGCTTAGTAAGTTGGAGGCAGGGGAACTATGGCTACACCTTC. The full variable domain, with the rest looked up from reference TRBV7-2 and TRBJ1-2, is GAGVSQSPSNKVTEKGKDVELRCDPISGHTALYWYRQSLGQGLEFLIYFQGNSAPDKSGLPSDRFSAERTGGSVSTLTIQRTQQEDSAVYLCASSLVSWRQGNYGYTFGSGTRLTVV.

The J gene is TRBJ2-3, the V gene TRBV18, with 10 bases matching TRBD2. CDR3 size: 18 residues. From germline, CDR1 is KGHSH and CDR2 LQKENI. V was pared by 3 bases and J by 2 bases, with 11 bases of the junction left unmatched. The DNA for the CDR3 is TGTGCCAGCTCACCGTTAACCCTAGCGGGGGTGAACACAGATACGCAGTATTTT. The encoded protein is CASSPLTLAGVNTDTQYF. The complete variable domain, with remaining parts taken from reference TRBV18 and TRBJ2-3, reads NAGVMQNPRHLVRRRGQEARLRCSPMKGHSHVYWYRQLPEEGLKFMVYLQKENIIDESGMPKERFSAEFPKEGPSILRIQQVVRGDSAAYFCASSPLTLAGVNTDTQYFGPGTRLTVL.

The chain joins TRBV5-6 to TRBJ2-7, with 7 bases that match TRBD2. This CDR3 has 13 amino acids. CDR1 and CDR2 from the germline V gene are SGHDT and YYEEEE. Unmatched junction bases numbered 4, after V lost 5 bases and J lost 2 bases. CDR3 residues: CASRKSGTYEQYF. DNA for the CDR3: TGTGCCAGCAGAAAGAGCGGGACCTACGAGCAGTACTTC.

This clone was seen a handful of times. This rearrangement joins TRBV28 to TRBJ1-2; D is possibly TRBD1 (5 bases). This CDR3 is 14 amino acids long. Trimming took 4 bases from V and 4 from J, leaving 13 bases between them. In germline, CDR1 is MDHEN, CDR2 SYDVKM. The CDR3 region has the DNA TGTGCCAGCAGTTCGCCTCCAGGGTCCTATGGCTACACCTTC. Its protein is CASSSPPGSYGYTF.

The rearrangement joins TRBV24-1 to TRBJ2-5; weak D call: TRBD2 (5 bases). V gave up 10 bases and J gave up 2 bases, with 40 bases separating them. Germline V lookup: CDR1 KGHDR, CDR2 SFDVKD. The CDR3 runs 22 residues. For the CDR3, the DNA is TGTGCCACAAATGCGGCAGGAGGAAGTCAGAGGCCCCCAAACCTGCCTCAAGAGACCCAGTACTTC. It codes for CATNAAGGSQRPPNLPQETQYF.

This chain joins TRBV27 and TRBJ2-1; 12 bases line up with TRBD2. Germline CDR1 and CDR2: MNHEY and SMNVEV (reference sequence). This CDR3 comprises 15 residues. The V segment lost 5 bases and the J segment 3 bases; nucleotides outside the gene matches: 2. The CDR3 sequence: CASSPSGGGYNEQFF. CDR3 DNA sequence: TGTGCCAGCAGTCCTAGCGGGGGGGGCTACAATGAGCAGTTCTTC.

This clone turned up a few times. The genes are TRBV6-5 and TRBJ2-3; 7 bases fit TRBD2. The CDR3 runs to 15 residues. Losses at the gene ends were 5 bases for V and 11 bases for J; bases not matched to a gene: 16. The germline gives CDR1 MNHEY, CDR2 SVGAGI. The CDR3 sequence is CASSQNTPSTGGQYF. The CDR3 DNA is TGTGCCAGCAGTCAAAACACTCCCTCCACGGGGGGGCAGTATTTT.

This clone is a singleton in its sample. V and J are TRBV7-2 and TRBJ2-3, with 8 bases lining up with TRBD1. With V trimmed by 5 bases and J by 6 bases, 4 bases remained unmatched. Germline V CDR1 and CDR2: SGHTA, FQGNSA. This CDR3 has 13 amino acids. The CDR3 DNA follows: TGTGCCAGCAGCCACGACAGGGGCGATACGCAGTATTTT. It encodes CASSHDRGDTQYF.

The V and J genes are TRBV29-1 and TRBJ2-2; the D gene is possibly TRBD2 (7 bases). The germline V and J ends were trimmed by 5 bases and 5 bases, with 18 bases remaining between them. This CDR3 is 15 amino acids long. Germline V CDR1 and CDR2: SQVTM, ANQGSEA. The CDR3 DNA sequence: TGCAGCGTTTCTTTTCGCGGGGGCAAGACCGGGGAGCTGTTTTTT. This codes for CSVSFRGGKTGELFF.

The gene calls are TRBV19 and TRBJ1-2; tentative D call: TRBD1 (6 bases). There are 16 residues in the CDR3. Germline V CDR1 and CDR2: LNHDA, SQIVND (reference sequence). The V end was cut by 5 bases, the J end by 8 bases, with 24 bases between. The CDR3 DNA reads as TGTGCCAGTAGTGTCGTCCCCGGGACATCCCCAGGGGGCTACACCTTC. This codes for CASSVVPGTSPGGYTF.

This chain connects TRBV29-1 to TRBJ2-7, with 8 bases identical to TRBD1. The CDR3 has 13 amino acids. Trimming took 7 bases from V and 5 from J; bases not matched to a gene: 10. In germline, CDR1 is SQVTM, CDR2 ANQGSEA. In DNA form, the CDR3 reads TGCAGCGCTGAGGACAGGGTCAGGCACGAGCAGTACTTC. Protein: CSAEDRVRHEQYF.

This rearrangement joins TRBV7-2 to TRBJ1-5; TRBD1 matches at 7 bases. This CDR3 region has 16 residues. CDR1 and CDR2 (germline): SGHTA, FQGNSA. J gave up 6 bases and V 5 bases, and 13 bases lay outside the gene matches. The CDR3 DNA follows: TGTGCCAGCAGCCCGGCGACAGGGATCGTTATTCAGCCCCAGCATTTT. It yields the protein CASSPATGIVIQPQHF. Using reference TRBV7-2 and TRBJ1-5 for the parts outside the CDR3, the full variable domain is GAGVSQSPSNKVTEKGKDVELRCDPISGHTALYWYRQSLGQGLEFLIYFQGNSAPDKSGLPSDRFSAERTGGSVSTLTIQRTQQEDSAVYLCASSPATGIVIQPQHFGDGTRLSIL.

This rearrangement joins TRBV5-6 to TRBJ2-2; the match to TRBD2 covers 8 bases. Germline trimming cut 3 bases from V and 5 bases from J; bases unmatched to any gene: 9. Germline V lookup: CDR1 SGHDT, CDR2 YYEEEE. The CDR3 spans 16 residues. The CDR3 sequence is CASSSEGTRGTGELFF. The DNA of the CDR3 is TGTGCCAGCAGCTCAGAGGGGACTAGAGGGACCGGGGAGCTGTTTTTT.

The chain links TRBV7-2 to TRBJ2-1; 13 bases fit TRBD2. The CDR3 runs 13 residues. With V trimmed by 4 bases and J by 12 bases, 3 bases remained unmatched. Germline V lookup: CDR1 SGHTA, CDR2 FQGNSA. The CDR3 region is CASSSLAGGSQFF. CDR3 coding DNA: TGTGCCAGCAGCTCACTAGCGGGGGGGTCGCAGTTCTTC. Drawing the rest from reference TRBV7-2 and TRBJ2-1, the complete variable domain is GAGVSQSPSNKVTEKGKDVELRCDPISGHTALYWYRQSLGQGLEFLIYFQGNSAPDKSGLPSDRFSAERTGGSVSTLTIQRTQQEDSAVYLCASSSLAGGSQFFGPGTRLTVL.

The chain couples TRBV10-3 to TRBJ1-2; 8 bases agree with TRBD1. V gave up 6 bases and J gave up 6 bases; unmatched junction bases: 3. Germline V gene lookup returns CDR1 ENHRY and CDR2 SYGVKD. The CDR3 loop spans 12 amino acids. CDR3: CAISGTGDGYTF. The CDR3 nucleotides are TGTGCCATCAGCGGGACAGGTGATGGCTACACCTTC.